The entry below describes one T cell receptor beta chain. Under the authors' procedure: Reference gene primers were amplified, and this amplification served to estimate nucleated cell counts. The table came from immunoSEQ multiplex PCR; TCRdb's copy has only in-frame clones and leaves some out. That table supplies the V and J calls and clone size; D and trimming were determined from the DNA. Among some 27,000 clones listed, around 92% were seen once. These data originate in a study of blood T cell repertoires in COVID-19. Study context: In each case, the material was cDNA or gDNA derived from T cells, B-cell-depleted T cells, or PBMCs.

The CDR3 is 17 residues long. Germline-derived CDR1 and CDR2 are MNHEY and SVGEGT. Trimming took 4 bases from V and 1 from J; bases not matched to a gene: 8. Sequencing was performed on peripheral blood. V usage is TRBV6-2 or TRBV6-3 and J usage is TRBJ1-5, with 9 bases aligning to TRBD1. The sequence came from a human donor in a cohort sampled during active COVID-19. CDR3 loop: CASSSITGGWSNQPQHF. CDR3 nucleotide sequence: TGTGCCAGCAGTTCCATTACAGGGGGCTGGAGCAATCAGCCCCAGCATTTT.